The 22 T cell receptor beta chains reported below all come from one sample, sequenced in a study of control samples from healthy donors and cancer patients. The assay was immunoSEQ multiplex PCR, and TCRdb's table has in-frame clones only and misses some. The sample yields about 120,000 clones, about 90% seen once. Sequences were obtained from blood. The receptors originated from a man between 60 and 75 years old in good health.

This clone was recorded a few times. The CDR3 reads CASSTWTTSSNEQFF. CDR3 bases: TGTGCCAGCAGCACCTGGACTACGTCATCCAATGAGCAGTTCTTC. The V gene is TRBV9, the J gene TRBJ2-1, with a possible D match to TRBD2 (6 bases). This CDR3 contains 15 residues. Between the trimmed V and J ends, which lost 4 bases and 6 bases, there was a span of 17 bases. Germline V CDR1 and CDR2: SGDLS, YYNGEE.

This chain connects TRBV9 to TRBJ2-3; 8 positions match TRBD2. This CDR3 region has 14 residues. Trimming removed 4 bases from V and 4 bases from J; junction bases left unmatched: 5. The germline CDR1 and CDR2 sequences are SGDLS and YYNGEE. The CDR3 DNA follows: TGTGCCAGCAGCTTTAGCGGGGAAGCAGATACGCAGTATTTT. This sequence encodes CASSFSGEADTQYF.

The V and J genes are TRBV7-3 and TRBJ2-3; maybe TRBD2 (6 bases). The CDR3 loop spans 15 amino acids. Germline-derived CDR1 and CDR2 are SGHTA and FQGTGA. V was trimmed by 2 bases and J by 3 bases, leaving 12 bases between them. CDR3 nucleotide sequence: TGTGCCAGCAGCTTACAGTCAGGAGGGACAGATACGCAGTATTTT. As protein: CASSLQSGGTDTQYF.

V usage is TRBV19 and J usage is TRBJ2-7; 7 bases match TRBD1. The CDR3 covers 13 residues. Trimming at V came to 5 bases and at J to 3 bases, leaving 4 bases not matched to a gene. Germline loops: CDR1 LNHDA, CDR2 SQIVND (reference sequence). In nucleotides, the CDR3 is TGTGCCAGTAGTGACAGGGTTGACTACGAGCAGTACTTC. Translating it yields CASSDRVDYEQYF.

The chain has TRBV19 and TRBJ1-1; no definite D call. V lost 5 bases and J lost 1, with 8 bases in between. Per germline, CDR1 LNHDA and CDR2 SQIVND (reference sequence). The CDR3 consists of 13 residues. The CDR3: CASSPRSNTEAFF. The CDR3 DNA reads as TGTGCCAGTAGTCCCAGGTCGAACACTGAAGCTTTCTTT. Variable domain in full (rest from reference TRBV19 and TRBJ1-1): DGGITQSPKYLFRKEGQNVTLSCEQNLNHDAMYWYRQDPGQGLRLIYYSQIVNDFQKGDIAEGYSVSREKKESFPLTVTSAQKNPTAFYLCASSPRSNTEAFFGQGTRLTVV.

The chain uses TRBV19 and TRBJ2-1; possibly TRBD1 or TRBD2 for D (6 bases each). Deletions cut 1 base from V and 8 bases from J, with 12 bases between. CDR1 is LNHDA, CDR2 SQIVND, per germline (reference sequence). The CDR3 consists of 14 residues. The CDR3 protein is CASSIAGGRYEQFF. The CDR3 coding sequence is TGTGCCAGTAGTATAGCTGGGGGGCGATATGAGCAGTTCTTC.

The CDR3 protein is CASSLRGDGTEAFF. DNA of the CDR3: TGTGCCAGCAGCTTGAGGGGCGATGGCACTGAAGCTTTCTTT. The chain joins TRBV7-9 to TRBJ1-1; D perhaps matches TRBD1 (5 bases). Germline CDR1 is SEHNR and CDR2 is FQNEAQ (reference sequence). Trimming pared 3 bases from V and 4 bases from J, leaving 12 bases between. The CDR3 sequence is 14 residues long. Combining the CDR3 with reference TRBV7-9 and TRBJ1-1 gives the whole variable domain DTGVSQNPRHKITKRGQNVTFRCDPISEHNRLYWYRQTLGQGPEFLTYFQNEAQLEKSRLLSDRFSAERPKGSFSTLEIQRTEQGDSAMYLCASSLRGDGTEAFFGQGTRLTVV.

The rearrangement joins TRBV2 to TRBJ1-5; 7 positions match TRBD1. This CDR3 spans 12 amino acids. Germline-derived CDR1 and CDR2 are SNHLY and FYNNEI. Trimming at V came to 7 bases and at J to 11 bases, leaving 8 bases not matched to a gene. DNA for the CDR3: TGTGCCAGCACCAGGGACAGTAAGACCCAGCATTTT. This gives the protein CASTRDSKTQHF.

The J gene is TRBJ2-4, the V gene TRBV4-1; D not certain. The V gene lost 1 base and the J gene lost 8 bases, with 15 bases spanning the gap. This CDR3 contains 15 residues. Germline V CDR1 and CDR2: MGHRA, YSYEKL. CDR3: CASSQASGINDIQYF. The CDR3 DNA reads as TGCGCCAGCAGCCAAGCTTCGGGTATTAATGACATTCAGTACTTC.

The chain uses TRBV12-3 or TRBV12-4 and TRBJ1-2; a possible D gene is TRBD1 (6 bases). This CDR3 comprises 12 residues. Trimming removed 5 bases at V and 7 bases at J, with 11 bases between. The CDR3 sequence is CASSPQGFGYTF. The DNA for the CDR3 is TGTGCCAGCAGTCCTCAGGGGTTTGGCTACACCTTC.

The rearrangement links TRBV5-1 to TRBJ2-7; TRBD2 is a possible D gene (5 bases). The V and J ends lost 6 bases and 2 bases respectively, with 18 bases between them. This CDR3 is 15 amino acids long. CDR1 and CDR2 (germline): SGHRS, YFSETQ. The CDR3, as DNA: TGCGCCAGCACCGTAAGGGAAGGGAGAGCCTACGAGCAGTACTTC. This sequence encodes CASTVREGRAYEQYF.

The chain links TRBV2 to TRBJ2-6; 9 nucleotides agree with TRBD1. The CDR3 is made up of 20 amino acids. J lost 2 bases, V lost 6 bases, and 17 bases had no gene match. CDR1 is SNHLY and CDR2 is FYNNEI in the germline V gene. Here the CDR3 DNA reads TGTGCCAGCAGGCCGGGACAGGGAGCGACTGTGGGAACTGGGGCCAACGTCCTGACTTTC. Translated, it gives CASRPGQGATVGTGANVLTF. The entire variable domain, with the rest obtained from reference TRBV2 and TRBJ2-6, is as follows: EPEVTQTPSHQVTQMGQEVILRCVPISNHLYFYWYRQILGQKVEFLVSFYNNEISEKSEIFDDQFSVERPDGSNFTLKIRSTKLEDSAMYFCASRPGQGATVGTGANVLTFGAGSRLTVL.

The chain joins TRBV30 to TRBJ1-6; D not resolved. V lost 3 bases and J lost 7, with 13 bases in between. This CDR3 region has 14 residues. Germline-derived CDR1 and CDR2 are GTSNPN and SVGIG (reference sequence). As DNA, the CDR3 is TGTGCCTGGAGGGCCCCAGGCTTAAATTCACCCCTCCACTTT. It translates to CAWRAPGLNSPLHF.

The chain is built from TRBV9 and TRBJ1-2; 8 positions agree with TRBD1. Germline V CDR1 and CDR2: SGDLS, YYNGEE. The CDR3 is 15 residues long. The J segment lost 5 bases and the V segment lost 0 bases, leaving 6 bases of the junction unmatched. The CDR3 DNA sequence: TGTGCCAGCAGCGTAGGACAGGGGCATCGGTATGGCTACACCTTC. It encodes CASSVGQGHRYGYTF.

The chain combines TRBV7-3 with TRBJ2-3; D might be TRBD2 (6 bases). This CDR3 is built from 15 residues. V dropped 5 bases and J dropped 3 bases, with 15 bases sitting between them. Germline V lookup: CDR1 SGHTA, CDR2 FQGTGA. CDR3: CASSLGAGNTDTQYF. The CDR3 DNA is TGTGCCAGCAGCCTAGGGGCGGGGAATACAGATACGCAGTATTTT. Together with reference TRBV7-3 and TRBJ2-3, the CDR3 gives the full variable domain: GAGVSQTPSNKVTEKGKYVELRCDPISGHTALYWYRQSLGQGPEFLIYFQGTGAADDSGLPNDRFFAVRPEGSVSTLKIQRTERGDSAVYLCASSLGAGNTDTQYFGPGTRLTVL.

The chain employs TRBV11-2 and TRBJ1-4; D is undetermined. Germline V lookup: CDR1 SGHAT, CDR2 FQNNGV. This CDR3 comprises 14 residues. Between the trimmed V and J ends, which lost 2 bases and 5 bases, there was a span of 9 bases. The CDR3 sequence: CASSLLRSNEKLFF. CDR3 in DNA: TGTGCCAGCAGCTTATTGCGGTCCAATGAAAAACTGTTTTTT. The full variable domain, rest sourced from reference TRBV11-2 and TRBJ1-4, is EAGVAQSPRYKIIEKRQSVAFWCNPISGHATLYWYQQILGQGPKLLIQFQNNGVVDDSQLPKDRFSAERLKGVDSTLKIQPAKLEDSAVYLCASSLLRSNEKLFFGSGTQLSVL.

The V and J genes are TRBV28 and TRBJ1-3; unclear D gene. Germline V gene data show CDR1 as MDHEN and CDR2 as SYDVKM. There are 14 residues in the CDR3. With 2 bases removed from V and 5 bases from J, the gap between germline ends came to 10 bases. This CDR3 reads CASSLQATRNTIYF. CDR3 DNA sequence: TGTGCCAGCAGTTTACAGGCAACCCGAAACACCATATATTTT.

V is TRBV19 and J is TRBJ1-1; TRBD1 matches at 9 bases. V lost 8 bases to trimming and J lost 6 bases; unmatched junction nucleotides: 10. CDR1 and CDR2 from the germline V gene are LNHDA and SQIVND (reference sequence). This CDR3 contains 14 residues. The CDR3 loop is CASPPTGGISEAFF. CDR3 bases: TGTGCCAGTCCTCCGACAGGGGGAATATCTGAAGCTTTCTTT.

The CDR3 sequence: CASSLGQTIYEQYF. Here the CDR3 DNA reads TGTGCCAGCAGCCTGGGACAGACCATTTACGAGCAGTACTTC. The V and J genes are TRBV5-6 and TRBJ2-7; 7 bases are shared with TRBD1. V dropped 4 bases and J dropped 4; count of bases not matched to a gene: 8. This CDR3 is 14 amino acids long. CDR1 and CDR2 (germline): SGHDT, YYEEEE.

The chain couples TRBV12-3 or TRBV12-4 to TRBJ1-2; unclear D gene. There are 13 residues in the CDR3. V lost 3 bases and J 5 bases, leaving 10 bases between the germline ends. CDR3 sequence reads: CASSFPPGYGYTF. CDR3 DNA: TGTGCCAGCAGTTTCCCTCCCGGGTATGGCTACACCTTC.

The V and J genes are TRBV29-1 and TRBJ2-3, with D possibly TRBD2 on 6 matching bases. This CDR3 region has 12 residues. Germline-derived CDR1 and CDR2 are SQVTM and ANQGSEA. V was clipped by 3 bases and J by 3 bases, with 7 bases between them. The CDR3 coding sequence is TGCAGCGTTGACGGGGGAACAGATACGCAGTATTTT. Protein product: CSVDGGTDTQYF.

The rearrangement uses TRBV28 and TRBJ1-5, with 10 bases that match TRBD1. J was trimmed by 4 bases and V by 6 bases; bases with no gene match: 6. Germline V gene data show CDR1 as MDHEN and CDR2 as SYDVKM. There are 15 residues in the CDR3. In nucleotides, the CDR3 is TGTGCCAGCAGCCTGAGACAGGGGGCTAATCAGCCCCAGCATTTT. Encoded protein: CASSLRQGANQPQHF.